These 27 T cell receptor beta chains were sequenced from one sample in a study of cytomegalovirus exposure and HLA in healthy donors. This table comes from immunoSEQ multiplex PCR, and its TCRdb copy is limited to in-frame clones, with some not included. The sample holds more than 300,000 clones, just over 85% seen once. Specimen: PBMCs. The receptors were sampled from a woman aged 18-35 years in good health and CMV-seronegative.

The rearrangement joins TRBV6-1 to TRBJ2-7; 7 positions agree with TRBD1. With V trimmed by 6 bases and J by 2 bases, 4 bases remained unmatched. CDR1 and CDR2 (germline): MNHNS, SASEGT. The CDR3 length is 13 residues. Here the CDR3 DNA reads TGTGCCAGCAGGAACGACAGGGCCTACGAGCAGTACTTC. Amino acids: CASRNDRAYEQYF.

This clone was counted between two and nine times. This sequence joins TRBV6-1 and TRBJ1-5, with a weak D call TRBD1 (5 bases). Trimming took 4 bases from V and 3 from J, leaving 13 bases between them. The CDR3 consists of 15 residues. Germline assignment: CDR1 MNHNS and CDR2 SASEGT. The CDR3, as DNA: TGTGCCAGCAGTGTGAGGCCAGGGTTCAATCAGCCCCAGCATTTT. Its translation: CASSVRPGFNQPQHF.

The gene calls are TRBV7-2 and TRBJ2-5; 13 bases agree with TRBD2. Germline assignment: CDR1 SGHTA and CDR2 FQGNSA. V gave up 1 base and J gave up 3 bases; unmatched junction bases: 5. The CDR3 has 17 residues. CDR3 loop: CASSLVGGLAGEETQYF. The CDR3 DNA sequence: TGTGCCAGCAGCTTAGTGGGAGGACTAGCGGGAGAAGAGACCCAGTACTTC.

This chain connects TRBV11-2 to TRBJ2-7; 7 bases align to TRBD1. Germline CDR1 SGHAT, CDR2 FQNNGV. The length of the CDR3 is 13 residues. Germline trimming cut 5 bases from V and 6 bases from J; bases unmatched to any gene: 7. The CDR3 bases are TGTGCCAGCAGCCTAATACAGGGGTTCGAGCAGTACTTC. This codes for CASSLIQGFEQYF.

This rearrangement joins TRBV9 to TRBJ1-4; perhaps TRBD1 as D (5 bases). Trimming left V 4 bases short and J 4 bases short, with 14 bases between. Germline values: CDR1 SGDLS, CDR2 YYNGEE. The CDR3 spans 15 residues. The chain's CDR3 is CASSPQGLYNEKLFF. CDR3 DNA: TGTGCCAGCAGCCCTCAGGGCTTGTATAATGAAAAACTGTTTTTT.

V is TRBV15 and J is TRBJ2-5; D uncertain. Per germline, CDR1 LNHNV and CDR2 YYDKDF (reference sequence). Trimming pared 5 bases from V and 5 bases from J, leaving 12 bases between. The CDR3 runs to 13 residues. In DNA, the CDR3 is TGTGCCACCAGCGTCCAGGCCCCCGAGACCCAGTACTTC. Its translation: CATSVQAPETQYF.

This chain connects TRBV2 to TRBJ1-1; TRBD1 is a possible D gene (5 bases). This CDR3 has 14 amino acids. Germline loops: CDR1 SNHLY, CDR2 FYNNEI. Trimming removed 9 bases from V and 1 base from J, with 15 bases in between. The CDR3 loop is CASGGRGRNTEAFF. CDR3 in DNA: TGTGCCAGTGGAGGGAGGGGAAGGAACACTGAAGCTTTCTTT.

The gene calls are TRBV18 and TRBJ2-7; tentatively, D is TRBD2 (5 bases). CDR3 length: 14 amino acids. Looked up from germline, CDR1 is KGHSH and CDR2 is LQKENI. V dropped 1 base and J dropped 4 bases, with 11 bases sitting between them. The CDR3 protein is CASSPQGAVYEQYF. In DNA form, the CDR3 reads TGTGCCAGCTCACCACAGGGAGCAGTATACGAGCAGTACTTC.

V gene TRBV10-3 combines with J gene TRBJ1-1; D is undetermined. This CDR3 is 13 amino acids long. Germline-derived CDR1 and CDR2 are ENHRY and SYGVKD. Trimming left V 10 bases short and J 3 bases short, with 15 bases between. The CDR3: CATREGDYTEAFF. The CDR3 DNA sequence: TGTGCCACCCGGGAGGGAGACTACACTGAAGCTTTCTTT.

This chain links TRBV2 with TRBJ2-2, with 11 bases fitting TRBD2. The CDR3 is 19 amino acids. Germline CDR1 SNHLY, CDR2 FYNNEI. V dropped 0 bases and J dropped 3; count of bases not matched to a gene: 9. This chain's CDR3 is CASSEAEARSGRDTGELFF. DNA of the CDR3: TGTGCCAGCAGTGAAGCGGAAGCTCGTAGCGGGAGGGACACCGGGGAGCTGTTTTTT.

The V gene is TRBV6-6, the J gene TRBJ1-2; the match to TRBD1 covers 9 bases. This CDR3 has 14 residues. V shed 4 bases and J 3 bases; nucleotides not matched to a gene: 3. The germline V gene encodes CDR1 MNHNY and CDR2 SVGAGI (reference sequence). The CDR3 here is CASSWDRAHYGYTF. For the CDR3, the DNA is TGTGCCAGCAGTTGGGACAGGGCTCACTATGGCTACACCTTC.

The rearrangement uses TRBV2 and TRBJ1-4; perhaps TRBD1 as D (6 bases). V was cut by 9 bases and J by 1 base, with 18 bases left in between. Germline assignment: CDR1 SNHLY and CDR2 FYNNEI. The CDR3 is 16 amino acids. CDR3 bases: TGTGCCAGTCGAAGGGGGGGGATGGTAACTAATGAAAAACTGTTTTTT. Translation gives CASRRGGMVTNEKLFF.

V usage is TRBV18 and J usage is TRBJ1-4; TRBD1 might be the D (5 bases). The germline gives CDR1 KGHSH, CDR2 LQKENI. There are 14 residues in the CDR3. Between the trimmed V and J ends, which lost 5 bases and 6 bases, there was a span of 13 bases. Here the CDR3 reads CASSAGGLYEKLFF. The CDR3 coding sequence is TGTGCCAGCTCAGCTGGGGGGTTGTATGAAAAACTGTTTTTT.

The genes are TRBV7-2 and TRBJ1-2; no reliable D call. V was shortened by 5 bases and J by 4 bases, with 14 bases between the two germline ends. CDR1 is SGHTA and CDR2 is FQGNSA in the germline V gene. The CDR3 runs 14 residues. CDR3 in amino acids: CASSPDTPFYGYTF. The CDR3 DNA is TGTGCCAGCAGCCCCGACACGCCGTTCTATGGCTACACCTTC. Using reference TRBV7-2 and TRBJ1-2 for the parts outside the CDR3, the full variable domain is GAGVSQSPSNKVTEKGKDVELRCDPISGHTALYWYRQSLGQGLEFLIYFQGNSAPDKSGLPSDRFSAERTGGSVSTLTIQRTQQEDSAVYLCASSPDTPFYGYTFGSGTRLTVV.

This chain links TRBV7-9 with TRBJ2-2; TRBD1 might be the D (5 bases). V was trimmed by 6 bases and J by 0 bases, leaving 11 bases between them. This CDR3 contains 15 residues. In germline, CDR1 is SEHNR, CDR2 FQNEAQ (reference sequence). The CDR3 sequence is CASRRPGSNTGELFF. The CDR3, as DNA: TGTGCCAGCAGAAGACCAGGGTCGAACACCGGGGAGCTGTTTTTT.

The CDR3 protein is CASSPGPQSYNEQFF. DNA of the CDR3: TGTGCCAGCAGCCCAGGGCCGCAATCCTACAATGAGCAGTTCTTC. This chain links TRBV6-5 with TRBJ2-1, with D possibly being TRBD1 (5 bases). The CDR3 runs 15 residues. V gave up 6 bases and J gave up 1 base, with 13 bases separating them. The germline V gene encodes CDR1 MNHEY and CDR2 SVGAGI.

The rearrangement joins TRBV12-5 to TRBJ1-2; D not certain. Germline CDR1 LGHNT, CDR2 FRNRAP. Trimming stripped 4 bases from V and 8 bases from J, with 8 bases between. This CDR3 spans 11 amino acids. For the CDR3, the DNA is TGTGCTAGTGGTTCCCTCCCGGGCTACACCTTC. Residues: CASGSLPGYTF.

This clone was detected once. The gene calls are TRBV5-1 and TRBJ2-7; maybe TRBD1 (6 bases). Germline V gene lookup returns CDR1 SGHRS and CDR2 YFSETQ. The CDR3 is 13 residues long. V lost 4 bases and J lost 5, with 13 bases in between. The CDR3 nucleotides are TGCGCCAGCAGCCCACAGGGTAGCCACGAGCAGTACTTC. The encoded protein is CASSPQGSHEQYF.

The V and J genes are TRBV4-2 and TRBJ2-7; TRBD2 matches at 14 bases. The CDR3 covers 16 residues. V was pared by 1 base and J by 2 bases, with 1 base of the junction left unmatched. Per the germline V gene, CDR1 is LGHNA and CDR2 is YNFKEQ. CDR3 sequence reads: CASSQGGLAGAYEQYF. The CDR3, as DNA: TGTGCCAGCAGCCAAGGGGGACTAGCGGGGGCCTACGAGCAGTACTTC.

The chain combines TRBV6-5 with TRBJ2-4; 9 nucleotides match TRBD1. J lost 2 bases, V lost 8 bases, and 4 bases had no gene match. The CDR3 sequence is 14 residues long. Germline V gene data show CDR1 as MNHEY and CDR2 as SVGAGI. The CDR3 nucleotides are TGTGCCAGCGGACAGGGGAGGACCAAAAACATTCAGTACTTC. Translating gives CASGQGRTKNIQYF.

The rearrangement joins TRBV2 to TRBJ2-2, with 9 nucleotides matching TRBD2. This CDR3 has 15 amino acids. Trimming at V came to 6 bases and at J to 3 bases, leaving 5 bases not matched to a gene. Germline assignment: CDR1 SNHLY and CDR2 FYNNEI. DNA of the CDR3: TGTGCCAGCAGACCGGGACTAGCCTACACCGGGGAGCTGTTTTTT. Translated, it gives CASRPGLAYTGELFF.

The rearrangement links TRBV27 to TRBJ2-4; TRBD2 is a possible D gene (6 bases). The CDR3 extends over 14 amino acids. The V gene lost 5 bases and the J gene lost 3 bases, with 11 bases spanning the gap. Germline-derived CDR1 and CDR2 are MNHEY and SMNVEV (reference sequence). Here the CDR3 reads CASSPLGGKNIQYF. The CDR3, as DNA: TGTGCCAGCAGTCCCCTCGGGGGCAAAAACATTCAGTACTTC.

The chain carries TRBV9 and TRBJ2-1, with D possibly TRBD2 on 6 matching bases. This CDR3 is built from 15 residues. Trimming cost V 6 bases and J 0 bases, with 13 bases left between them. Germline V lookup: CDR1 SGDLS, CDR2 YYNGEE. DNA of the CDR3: TGTGCCAGCACCCCAGGAGGGTCCTCCTACAATGAGCAGTTCTTC. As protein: CASTPGGSSYNEQFF.

CDR3 nucleotides: TGCGCCAGCAGCCCCGAACTAGCGGGAGGCATCGGTACGCAGTATTTT. This sequence encodes CASSPELAGGIGTQYF. J is TRBJ2-3 and V is TRBV5-1, with 12 bases matching TRBD2. Unmatched junction bases numbered 11, after V lost 4 bases and J lost 8 bases. This CDR3 comprises 16 residues. Germline loops: CDR1 SGHRS, CDR2 YFSETQ.

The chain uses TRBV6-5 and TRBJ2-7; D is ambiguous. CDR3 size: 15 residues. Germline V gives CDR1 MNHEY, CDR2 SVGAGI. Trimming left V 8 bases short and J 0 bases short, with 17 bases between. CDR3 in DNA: TGTGCCAGCTCAGTTATGAGAGGCAGCTCCTACGAGCAGTACTTC. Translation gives CASSVMRGSSYEQYF.

CDR3 nucleotide sequence: TGTGCCAGCAGTTTCGGGGGGAACACTGAAGCTTTCTTT. Its protein is CASSFGGNTEAFF. The rearrangement joins TRBV27 to TRBJ1-1; D might be TRBD1 (5 bases). Looked up from germline, CDR1 is MNHEY and CDR2 is SMNVEV (reference sequence). The CDR3 length is 13 residues. Trimming removed 3 bases at V and 1 base at J, with 6 bases between.

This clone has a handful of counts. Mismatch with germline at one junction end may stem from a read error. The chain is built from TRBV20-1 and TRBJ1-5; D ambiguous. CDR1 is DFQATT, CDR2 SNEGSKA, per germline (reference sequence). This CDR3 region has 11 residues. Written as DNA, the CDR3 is TGCAGTGCCAGAGGTAGTCAGCCCCAGCATTTT. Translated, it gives CSARGSQPQHF.